Listed below are T cell receptor beta chains from one sample, sequenced in a study of T cells in localized non-small cell lung cancer. Profiling relied on immunoSEQ multiplex PCR, and the TCRdb table lists in-frame clones only, not all of them. The sample comprises roughly 35,000 clones, about 91% of which are singletons, and 12% rests with the top ten. This specimen consisted of peripheral blood mononuclear cells, obtained before any cancer treatment. These receptors all come from an older female donor with stage II lung adenocarcinoma. Each CDR3 is given with its conserved first and last residue. Fields, in order: D gene, clone size, CDR3 length, V gene, J gene, CDR3 protein, CDR3 DNA. A D gene is named only where the DNA matches it firmly. Clone size, where shown, is once, few, many, or a class for clones that have expanded.

>TRBD2|-|15|TRBV4-3|TRBJ2-2
CASSQGTSNTGELFF
TGCGCCAGCAGCCAAGGGACTAGCAATACCGGGGAGCTGTTTTTT
>-|-|17|TRBV4-3|TRBJ2-7
CASSQDPPGSGSYEQYF
TGCGCCAGCAGCCAAGATCCCCCGGGATCGGGTTCCTACGAGCAGTACTTC
>TRBD1|once|13|TRBV6-4|TRBJ1-1
CASSDSPGGEAFF
TGTGCCAGCAGTGACTCACCAGGGGGCGAAGCTTTCTTT
>TRBD1|-|17|TRBV4-3|TRBJ2-6
CASSPSGGKAGANVLTF
TGCGCCAGCAGCCCTTCAGGGGGTAAGGCTGGGGCCAACGTCCTGACTTTC
>TRBD2|-|15|TRBV6-6|TRBJ2-7
CASSPRLATTYEQYF
TGTGCCAGCAGTCCTAGACTAGCGACAACCTACGAGCAGTACTTC
>-|-|17|TRBV4-1|TRBJ2-1
CASSQEGQGFAYNEQFF
TGCGCCAGCAGCCAAGAAGGTCAGGGGTTCGCCTACAATGAGCAGTTCTTC
>TRBD2|-|18|TRBV19|TRBJ2-1
CASSFPGTSGFSYNEQFF
TGTGCCAGTAGTTTCCCCGGGACTAGCGGTTTCTCCTACAATGAGCAGTTCTTC
>TRBD1|-|14|TRBV11-2|TRBJ1-2
CASSFGGTAQGYTF
TGTGCCAGCAGCTTTGGAGGGACAGCTCAGGGCTACACCTTC
>-|-|12|TRBV15|TRBJ1-5
CATSRDRQAQHF
TGTGCCACCAGCAGAGATCGGCAGGCCCAGCATTTT
>-|few|16|TRBV7-8|TRBJ1-1
CASSLTPMHGGAEAFF
TGTGCCAGCAGCTTAACCCCGATGCACGGCGGGGCTGAAGCTTTCTTT
>TRBD1|-|15|TRBV28|TRBJ2-7
CASSLTQGVIEGQYF
TGTGCCAGCAGTTTAACCCAGGGGGTTATTGAGGGGCAGTACTTC
>-|-|14|TRBV7-2|TRBJ1-1
CASSFTDLNTEAFF
TGTGCCAGCAGCTTTACAGACCTGAACACTGAAGCTTTCTTT
>-|-|18|TRBV30|TRBJ2-2
CAWSLLRGWGGPTGELFF
TGTGCCTGGAGTCTACTCCGCGGTTGGGGGGGCCCCACCGGGGAGCTGTTTTTT
>-|-|12|TRBV6-1|TRBJ1-2
CATQGLDYGYTF
TGTGCCACACAGGGTTTGGACTATGGCTACACCTTC
>-|-|13|TRBV28|TRBJ1-2
CASMEGQLYGYTF
TGTGCCAGCATGGAAGGGCAACTCTATGGCTACACCTTC
>-|once|14|TRBV7-9|TRBJ2-2
CATAGYPRSGELFF
TGTGCCACCGCGGGGTACCCCCGATCCGGGGAGCTGTTTTTT
>-|-|15|TRBV9|TRBJ1-4
CASSVEGTANEKLFF
TGTGCCAGCAGCGTAGAAGGGACTGCTAATGAAAAACTGTTTTTT
>-|-|14|TRBV5-1|TRBJ1-3
CASSLDGSGNTIYF
TGCGCCAGCAGCTTGGACGGATCTGGAAACACCATATATTTT
>TRBD2|-|16|TRBV5-1|TRBJ2-3
CASSTIERGRGDTQYF
TGCGCCAGCAGCACTATCGAGCGGGGTCGGGGAGATACGCAGTATTTT
>-|-|13|TRBV7-9|TRBJ1-5
CASTLGLDKPQHF
TGTGCCAGCACCCTAGGCCTCGATAAGCCCCAGCATTTT
>-|-|16|TRBV7-3|TRBJ2-4
CASSFWLWPWEDIQYF
TGTGCCAGCAGCTTTTGGCTATGGCCCTGGGAGGACATTCAGTACTTC
>-|-|15|TRBV19|TRBJ1-3
CASKRSRQSGNTIYF
TGTGCCAGTAAACGGTCGAGACAATCGGGAAACACCATATATTTT
>-|-|13|TRBV5-1|TRBJ2-7
CASSLGQKGEQYF
TGCGCCAGCAGCTTGGGGCAAAAAGGCGAGCAGTACTTC
>-|-|14|TRBV28|TRBJ1-2
CASTVGTGNYGYTF
TGTGCCAGCACCGTCGGGACGGGGAACTATGGCTACACCTTC
>TRBD1|-|15|TRBV27|TRBJ2-7
CASSLTDRTPYEQYF
TGTGCCAGCAGTTTGACGGACAGGACCCCCTACGAGCAGTACTTC
>-|-|16|TRBV5-5|TRBJ2-5
CASKFHRTGVQETQYF
TGTGCCAGCAAATTCCACAGGACGGGCGTGCAAGAGACCCAGTACTTC
>TRBD2|few|15|TRBV29-1|TRBJ2-3
CSVEKSSGGTDTQYF
TGCAGCGTTGAGAAGTCTAGCGGTGGCACAGATACGCAGTATTTT
>-|-|13|TRBV7-2|TRBJ2-3
CASSLEGSDTQYF
TGTGCCAGCAGCTTAGAGGGGTCAGATACGCAGTATTTT
>-|-|15|TRBV18|TRBJ1-2
CASSPMEGSNYGYTF
TGTGCCAGCTCACCAATGGAGGGCTCTAACTATGGCTACACCTTC
>-|-|13|TRBV7-8|TRBJ2-1
CASSMDGYNEQFF
TGTGCCAGCAGCATGGACGGCTACAATGAGCAGTTCTTC
>-|-|12|TRBV5-1|TRBJ1-1
CASSLLDAEAFF
TGCGCCAGCAGCTTGTTAGATGCTGAAGCTTTCTTT
>-|-|15|TRBV7-2|TRBJ1-5
CASSLSKGSGQPQHF
TGTGCCAGCAGCTTATCGAAAGGGAGCGGCCAGCCCCAGCATTTT